These 5 T cell receptor beta chains came from one sample sequenced in a study of vaccination and CD4 T cells after COVID-19. As for treatment: approximately 9-day PBMC culture with coronavirus spike peptide pools or control peptides (ViraFEST assay). Their antigens are not known. Cultured CD4+ T cell DNA was sequenced using the Oncomine TCR Beta short-read assay. TCRdb ran MiXCR on the PCR reads and lists one entry per CDR3 protein. Of approximately 21,000 distinct CDR3 sequences in the sample, 55% were seen once. The sequencing input was CD4+ T cells from blood, cultured in vitro. These receptors were obtained from a human donor who had recovered from COVID-19.

This sequence joins TRBV7-2 and TRBJ1-1; D perhaps matches TRBD1 (5 bases). Germline V gene data show CDR1 as SGHTA and CDR2 as FQGNSA. V shed 2 bases and J shed 1 base, with 8 bases lying between them. CDR3 length: 14 amino acids. CDR3 DNA sequence: TGTGCCAGCAGCTTAATGGGGGGGAACACTGAAGCTTTCTTT. This encodes CASSLMGGNTEAFF.

On this clonotype itself: The junction does not match germline at one end; this may be a read error. The genes are TRBV2 and TRBJ2-1, with a tentative D call TRBD2 (5 bases). Germline V gene data show CDR1 as SNHLY and CDR2 as FYNNEI. The CDR3 length is 12 residues. Written as DNA, the CDR3 is TGTGCCAGCAGGGCTAGCTACGATGAGCAGTTCTTC. Translating gives CASRASYDEQFF.

The gene calls are TRBV10-2 and TRBJ1-1; D unresolved. V dropped 0 bases and J dropped 6 bases, with 14 bases sitting between them. From germline, CDR1 is WSHSY and CDR2 SAAADI. This CDR3 is 15 amino acids long. CDR3 coding DNA: TGCGCCAGCAGTGAGTCTTACGTCGGTAATCCTGAAGCTTTCTTT. Its protein product is CASSESYVGNPEAFF.

This clonotype showed up just a few times. This chain connects TRBV6-5 to TRBJ1-1; possible D gene TRBD1, 6 bases. Between the trimmed V and J ends, which lost 4 bases and 5 bases, there was a span of 17 bases. CDR3 size: 15 residues. Looked up from germline, CDR1 is MNHEY and CDR2 is SVGAGI. Here the CDR3 DNA reads TGTGCCAGCAGTTTTTACAGGGCGGTAGGAACTGAAGCTTTCTTT. Amino acids: CASSFYRAVGTEAFF.

The rearrangement joins TRBV7-2 to TRBJ2-3; 8 nucleotides line up with TRBD2. This CDR3 region has 19 residues. The junction had 12 bases not matched to a gene; V was cut back by 0 bases and J by 1 base. Germline V gene lookup returns CDR1 SGHTA and CDR2 FQGNSA. CDR3 coding DNA: TGTGCCAGCAGCTTAGCGGCCCAAAGGGGCGGGGGGCGCACAGATACGCAGTATTTT. Its translation: CASSLAAQRGGGRTDTQYF.